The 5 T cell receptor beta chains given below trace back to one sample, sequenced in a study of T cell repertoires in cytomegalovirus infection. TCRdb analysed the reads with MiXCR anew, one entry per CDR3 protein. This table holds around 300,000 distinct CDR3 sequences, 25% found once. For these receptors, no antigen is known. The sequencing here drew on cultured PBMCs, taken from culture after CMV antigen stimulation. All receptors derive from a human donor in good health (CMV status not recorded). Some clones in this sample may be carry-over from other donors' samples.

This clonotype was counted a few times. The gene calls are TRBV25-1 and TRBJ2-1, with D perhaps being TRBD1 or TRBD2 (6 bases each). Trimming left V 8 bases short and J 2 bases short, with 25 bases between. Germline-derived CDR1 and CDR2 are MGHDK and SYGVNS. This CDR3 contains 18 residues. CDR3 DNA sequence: TGTGCCAGCGGATCAGGGGTAGGGGGGAGTAAACCCTACAATGAGCAGTTCTTC. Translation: CASGSGVGGSKPYNEQFF.

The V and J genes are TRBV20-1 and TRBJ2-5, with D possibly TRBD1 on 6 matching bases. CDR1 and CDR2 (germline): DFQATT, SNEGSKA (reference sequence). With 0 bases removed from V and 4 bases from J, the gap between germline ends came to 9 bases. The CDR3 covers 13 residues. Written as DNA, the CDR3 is TGCAGTGCTAGAGAGGGGGCACCAGAGACCCAGTACTTC. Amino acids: CSAREGAPETQYF.

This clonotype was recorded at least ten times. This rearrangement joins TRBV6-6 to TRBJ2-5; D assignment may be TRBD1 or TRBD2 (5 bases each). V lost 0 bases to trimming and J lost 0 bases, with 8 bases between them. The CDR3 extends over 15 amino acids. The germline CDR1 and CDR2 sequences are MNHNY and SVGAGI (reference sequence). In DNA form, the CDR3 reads TGTGCCAGCAGTTACTCCGGGACCGACCAAGAGACCCAGTACTTC. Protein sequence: CASSYSGTDQETQYF.

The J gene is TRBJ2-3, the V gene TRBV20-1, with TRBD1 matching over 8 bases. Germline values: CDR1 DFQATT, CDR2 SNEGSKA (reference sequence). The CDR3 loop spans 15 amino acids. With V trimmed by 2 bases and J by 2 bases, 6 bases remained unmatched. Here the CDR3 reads CSARPQGASTDTQYF. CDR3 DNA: TGCAGTGCTAGACCTCAGGGGGCATCCACAGATACGCAGTATTTT.

CDR3 residues: CASRSGQGDQETQYF. In DNA form, the CDR3 reads TGTGCCAGCAGATCCGGACAGGGCGACCAAGAGACCCAGTACTTC. This sequence joins TRBV28 and TRBJ2-5; 8 positions match TRBD1. The CDR3 consists of 15 residues. The V and J ends lost 6 bases and 0 bases, in that order; junction bases with no gene match: 6. The germline gives CDR1 MDHEN, CDR2 SYDVKM. Full variable domain (rest looked up from reference TRBV28 and TRBJ2-5): DVKVTQSSRYLVKRTGEKVFLECVQDMDHENMFWYRQDPGLGLRLIYFSYDVKMKEKGDIPEGYSVSREKKERFSLILESASTNQTSMYLCASRSGQGDQETQYFGPGTRLLVL.